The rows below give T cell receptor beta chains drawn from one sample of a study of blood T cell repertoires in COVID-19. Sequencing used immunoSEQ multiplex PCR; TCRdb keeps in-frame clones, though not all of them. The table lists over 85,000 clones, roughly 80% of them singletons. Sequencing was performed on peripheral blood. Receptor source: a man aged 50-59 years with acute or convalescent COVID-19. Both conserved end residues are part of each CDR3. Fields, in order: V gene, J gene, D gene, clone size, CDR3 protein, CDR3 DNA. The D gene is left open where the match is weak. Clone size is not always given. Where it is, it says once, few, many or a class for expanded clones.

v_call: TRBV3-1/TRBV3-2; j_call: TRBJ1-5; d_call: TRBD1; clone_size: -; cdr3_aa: CASSQVWDRVSQPQHF; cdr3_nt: TGTGCCAGCAGCCAAGTTTGGGACAGGGTGAGTCAGCCCCAGCATTTT
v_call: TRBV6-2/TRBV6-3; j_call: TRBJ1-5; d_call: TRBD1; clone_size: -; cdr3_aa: CASSSGTVDSNQPQHF; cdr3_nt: TGTGCCAGCAGCTCCGGGACAGTGGATAGCAATCAGCCCCAGCATTTT
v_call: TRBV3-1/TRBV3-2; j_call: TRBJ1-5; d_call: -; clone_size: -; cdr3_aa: CASSQDLGQRNQPQHF; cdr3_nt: TGTGCCAGCAGCCAAGATCTGGGGCAGCGAAATCAGCCCCAGCATTTT
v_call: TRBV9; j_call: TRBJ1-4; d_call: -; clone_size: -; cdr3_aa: CASSVEGGLGTNEKLFF; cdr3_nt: TGTGCCAGCAGCGTAGAGGGGGGGCTCGGAACTAATGAAAAACTGTTTTTT
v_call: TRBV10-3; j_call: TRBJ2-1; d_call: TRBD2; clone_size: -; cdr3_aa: CAIREVDNEQFF; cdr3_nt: TGTGCCATCCGGGAGGTAGACAATGAGCAGTTCTTC
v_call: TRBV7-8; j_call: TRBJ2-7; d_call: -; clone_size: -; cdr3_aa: CASSQMTTTAYEQYF; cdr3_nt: TGTGCCAGCAGCCAAATGACTACTACAGCCTACGAGCAGTACTTC
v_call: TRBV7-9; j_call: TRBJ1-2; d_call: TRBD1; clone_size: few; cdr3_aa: CASSHPPGQGIYGYTF; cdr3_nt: TGTGCCAGCAGCCACCCCCCGGGACAGGGAATCTATGGCTACACCTTC
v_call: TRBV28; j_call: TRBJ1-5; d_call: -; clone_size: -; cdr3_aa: CASSQETEIYSNQPQHF; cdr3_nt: TGTGCCAGCAGCCAGGAGACAGAAATCTATAGCAATCAGCCCCAGCATTTT
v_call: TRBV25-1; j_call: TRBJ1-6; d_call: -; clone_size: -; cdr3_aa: CASSEGAGANSPLHF; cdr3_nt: TGTGCCAGCAGTGAGGGGGCAGGGGCTAATTCACCCCTCCACTTT
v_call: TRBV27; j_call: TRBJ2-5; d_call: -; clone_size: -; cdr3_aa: CASSRKLGETQYF; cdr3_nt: TGTGCCAGCAGCCGTAAACTAGGGGAGACCCAGTACTTC
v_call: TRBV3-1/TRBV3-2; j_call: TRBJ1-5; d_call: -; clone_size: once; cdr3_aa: CASSQTGSNQPQHF; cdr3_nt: TGTGCCAGCAGCCAAACAGGTAGCAATCAGCCCCAGCATTTT
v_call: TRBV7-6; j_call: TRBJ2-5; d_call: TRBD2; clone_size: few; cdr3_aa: CASSLGGLAGGNKPQYF; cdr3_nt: TGTGCCAGCAGCTTAGGGGGACTAGCGGGAGGTAACAAGCCCCAGTACTTC
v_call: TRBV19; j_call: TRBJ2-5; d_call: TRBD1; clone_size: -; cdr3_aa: CASSIAGTGGSQETQYF; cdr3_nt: TGTGCCAGTAGTATCGCCGGGACAGGGGGTTCGCAAGAGACCCAGTACTTC
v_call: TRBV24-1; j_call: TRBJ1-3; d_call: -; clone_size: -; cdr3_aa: CATSDPAQGAGNTIYF; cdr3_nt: TGTGCCACCAGTGACCCCGCACAGGGCGCAGGAAACACCATATATTTT
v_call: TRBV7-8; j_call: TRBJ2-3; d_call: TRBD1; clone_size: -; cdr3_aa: CASSLGPGGGTDTQYF; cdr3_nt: TGTGCCAGCAGCTTAGGTCCAGGGGGTGGCACAGATACGCAGTATTTT
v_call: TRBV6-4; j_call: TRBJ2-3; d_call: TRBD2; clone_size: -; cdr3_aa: CASRRTSERDTQYF; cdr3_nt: TGTGCCAGCAGAAGGACTAGCGAGAGAGATACGCAGTATTTT
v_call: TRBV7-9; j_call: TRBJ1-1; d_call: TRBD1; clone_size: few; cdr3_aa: CASSSRTGGPHSTEAFF; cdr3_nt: TGTGCCAGCAGCTCTAGGACAGGGGGTCCCCACAGCACTGAAGCTTTCTTT
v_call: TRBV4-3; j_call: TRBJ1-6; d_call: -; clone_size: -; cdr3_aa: CASSQTPGTTYSPLHF; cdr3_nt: TGCGCCAGCAGCCAAACCCCCGGGACTACGTATTCACCCCTCCACTTT
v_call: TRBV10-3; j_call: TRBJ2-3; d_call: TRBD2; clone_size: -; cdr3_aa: CAISESGLAGETDTQYF; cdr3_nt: TGTGCCATCAGTGAGTCGGGGCTAGCGGGAGAAACAGATACGCAGTATTTT
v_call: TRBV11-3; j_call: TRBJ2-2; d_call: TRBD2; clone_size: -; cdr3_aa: CASSDSGGANTGELFF; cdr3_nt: TGTGCCAGCAGCGATTCGGGGGGAGCGAACACCGGGGAGCTGTTTTTT
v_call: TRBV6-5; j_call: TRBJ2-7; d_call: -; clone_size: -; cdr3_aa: CASSSKRGNEQYF; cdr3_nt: TGTGCCAGCAGTTCAAAACGGGGGAACGAGCAGTACTTC
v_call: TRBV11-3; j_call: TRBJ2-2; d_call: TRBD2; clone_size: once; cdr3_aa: CASSLTGTSGVPGELFF; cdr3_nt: TGTGCCAGCAGCTTAACCGGGACTAGCGGGGTTCCCGGGGAGCTGTTTTTT
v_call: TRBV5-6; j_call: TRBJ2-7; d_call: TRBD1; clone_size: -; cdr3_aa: CASSFGDRGASYEQYF; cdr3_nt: TGTGCCAGCAGCTTTGGTGACAGGGGAGCTTCCTACGAGCAGTACTTC
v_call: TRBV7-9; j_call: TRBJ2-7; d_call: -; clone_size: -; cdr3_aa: CASSKGPTSYEQYF; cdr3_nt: TGTGCCAGCAGCAAGGGGCCAACATCCTACGAGCAGTACTTC
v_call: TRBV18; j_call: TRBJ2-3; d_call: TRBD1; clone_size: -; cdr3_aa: CASSPKTGVGDTQYF; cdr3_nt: TGTGCCAGCTCACCGAAGACAGGGGTAGGGGATACGCAGTATTTT
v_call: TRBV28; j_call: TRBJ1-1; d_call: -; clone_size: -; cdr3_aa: CASNQVMNTEAFF; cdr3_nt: TGTGCGAGTAATCAGGTCATGAACACTGAAGCTTTCTTT
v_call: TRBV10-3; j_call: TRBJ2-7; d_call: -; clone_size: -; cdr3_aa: CAISEPGEGPYEQYF; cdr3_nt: TGTGCCATCAGTGAGCCAGGGGAGGGCCCCTACGAGCAGTACTTC
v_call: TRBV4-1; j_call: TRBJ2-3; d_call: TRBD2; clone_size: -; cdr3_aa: CASSPKLAGGLSTDTQYF; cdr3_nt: TGCGCCAGCAGCCCCAAACTAGCGGGGGGCCTGAGCACAGATACGCAGTATTTT
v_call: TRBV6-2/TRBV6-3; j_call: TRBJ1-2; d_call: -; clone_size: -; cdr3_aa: CASSRPTDFYGYTF; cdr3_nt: TGTGCCAGCAGTAGACCCACGGACTTCTATGGCTACACCTTC
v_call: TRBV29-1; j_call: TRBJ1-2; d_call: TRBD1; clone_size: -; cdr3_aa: CSVPKEGQGGYGYTF; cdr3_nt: TGCAGCGTGCCGAAGGAGGGACAGGGGGGCTATGGCTACACCTTC
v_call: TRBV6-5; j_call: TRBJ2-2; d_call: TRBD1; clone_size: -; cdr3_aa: CASIKRQGNTGELFF; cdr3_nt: TGTGCCAGCATCAAACGACAGGGCAACACCGGGGAGCTGTTTTTT
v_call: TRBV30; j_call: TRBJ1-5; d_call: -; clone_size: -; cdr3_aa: CAWSDSETVYSNQPQHF; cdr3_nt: TGTGCCTGGAGTGATTCTGAGACAGTTTATAGCAATCAGCCCCAGCATTTT
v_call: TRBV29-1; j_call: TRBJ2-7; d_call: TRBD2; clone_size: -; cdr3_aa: CSVRGEAAITDSSYEQYF; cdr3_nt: TGCAGCGTCCGGGGGGAAGCGGCTATTACCGATAGCTCCTACGAGCAGTACTTC
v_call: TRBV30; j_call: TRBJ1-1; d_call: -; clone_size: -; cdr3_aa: CAWSPGHQGTEAFF; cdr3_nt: TGTGCCTGGTCTCCGGGACACCAAGGGACTGAAGCTTTCTTT
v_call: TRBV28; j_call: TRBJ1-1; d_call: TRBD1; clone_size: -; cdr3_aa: CASSLPLQGTEAFF; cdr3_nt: TGTGCCAGCAGTCTCCCGTTACAGGGGACTGAAGCTTTCTTT
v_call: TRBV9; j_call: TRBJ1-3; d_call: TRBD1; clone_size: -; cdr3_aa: CASSGTQGAPGNTIYF; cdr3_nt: TGTGCCAGCAGCGGGACCCAGGGGGCGCCTGGAAACACCATATATTTT
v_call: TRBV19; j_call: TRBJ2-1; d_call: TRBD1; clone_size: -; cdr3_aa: CASKDDRVGSYNEQFF; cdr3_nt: TGTGCCAGTAAAGACGACAGGGTGGGGTCCTACAATGAGCAGTTCTTC
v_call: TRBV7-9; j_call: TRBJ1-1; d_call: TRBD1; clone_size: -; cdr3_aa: CASSPGTGATEAFF; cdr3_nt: TGTGCCAGCAGTCCCGGGACAGGGGCCACTGAAGCTTTCTTT
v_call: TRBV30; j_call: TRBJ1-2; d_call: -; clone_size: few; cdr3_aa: CAWSTDRGGYTF; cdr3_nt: TGTGCCTGGAGCACGGATAGGGGCGGCTACACCTTC
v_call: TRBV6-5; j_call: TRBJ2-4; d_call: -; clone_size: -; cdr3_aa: CASNPGEMGIQYF; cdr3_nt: TGTGCCAGCAATCCGGGGGAGATGGGCATTCAGTACTTC
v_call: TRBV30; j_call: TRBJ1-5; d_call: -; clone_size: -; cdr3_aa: CAWSKTDFNQPQHF; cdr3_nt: TGTGCCTGGAGTAAGACAGATTTCAATCAGCCCCAGCATTTT
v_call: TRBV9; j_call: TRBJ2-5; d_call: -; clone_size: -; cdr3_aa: CASSVGRAQETQYF; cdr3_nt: TGTGCCAGCAGCGTAGGGCGGGCACAAGAGACCCAGTACTTC
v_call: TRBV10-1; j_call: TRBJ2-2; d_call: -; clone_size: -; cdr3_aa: CASSTGTGELFF; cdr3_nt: TGCGCCAGCAGCACAGGGACAGGGGAGCTGTTTTTT
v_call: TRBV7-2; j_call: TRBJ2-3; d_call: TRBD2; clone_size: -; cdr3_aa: CASSSSASGGAVSQYF; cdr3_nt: TGTGCCAGCAGCTCCTCGGCTAGCGGGGGGGCTGTCTCGCAGTATTTT
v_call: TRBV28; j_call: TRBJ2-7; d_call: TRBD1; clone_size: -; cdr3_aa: CASSSGQGYSEQYF; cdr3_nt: TGTGCCAGCAGTTCCGGACAGGGCTACTCCGAGCAGTACTTC
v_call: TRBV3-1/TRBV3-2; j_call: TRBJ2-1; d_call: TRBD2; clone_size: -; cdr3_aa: CASSQEGLAGVSHEQFF; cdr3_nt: TGTGCCAGCAGCCAAGAGGGTCTAGCGGGAGTGTCCCATGAGCAGTTCTTC
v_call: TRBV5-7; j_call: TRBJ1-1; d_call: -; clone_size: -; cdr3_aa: CASPRAANTEAFF; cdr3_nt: TGTGCCAGCCCCAGAGCGGCGAACACTGAAGCTTTCTTT
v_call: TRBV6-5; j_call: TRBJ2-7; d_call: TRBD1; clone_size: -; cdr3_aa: CASSYTYRGPYEQYF; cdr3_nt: TGTGCCAGCAGTTACACGTACAGGGGGCCCTACGAGCAGTACTTC
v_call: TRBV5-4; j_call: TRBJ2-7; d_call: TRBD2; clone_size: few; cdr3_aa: CASSSATSGGYEQYF; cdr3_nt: TGTGCCAGCAGCTCGGCGACTAGCGGGGGCTACGAGCAGTACTTC
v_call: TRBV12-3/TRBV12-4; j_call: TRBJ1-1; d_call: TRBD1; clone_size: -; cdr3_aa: CASSPGTATEAFF; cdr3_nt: TGTGCCAGCAGCCCCGGGACAGCCACTGAAGCTTTCTTT
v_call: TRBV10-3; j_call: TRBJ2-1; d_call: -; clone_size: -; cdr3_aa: CAISEWTGRDNEQFF; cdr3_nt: TGTGCCATCAGTGAGTGGACAGGGAGGGATAATGAGCAGTTCTTC
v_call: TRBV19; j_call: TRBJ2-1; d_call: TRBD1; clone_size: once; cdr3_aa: CASSSRQGIDEQFF; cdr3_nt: TGTGCCAGTAGTTCGAGACAGGGAATTGATGAGCAGTTCTTC
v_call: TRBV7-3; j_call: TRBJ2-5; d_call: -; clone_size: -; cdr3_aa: CASSLGGGHETQYF; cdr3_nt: TGTGCCAGCAGCTTGGGGGGAGGTCACGAGACCCAGTACTTC
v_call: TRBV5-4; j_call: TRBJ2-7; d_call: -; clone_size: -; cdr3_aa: CASSFGSSDSRF; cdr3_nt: TGTGCCAGCAGCTTCGGATCCAGCGACAGCCGATTC